This T cell receptor beta chain appears in the sequencing data of a study of T cell repertoires in cytomegalovirus infection. TCRdb independently ran MiXCR on the reads; one entry per CDR3 protein. Of under 850,000 distinct CDR3 sequences listed, 35% to 45% are singletons. V was cut by 6 bases and J by 5 bases, with 12 bases left in between. Germline CDR1 reads SGHTA; CDR2 reads FQGTGA. The CDR3 is 13 residues long. The receptor was derived from a human donor in good health (CMV status not recorded). Some clones in this sample may be carry-over from other donors' samples. Sequencing input: PBMCs. The chain couples TRBV7-3 to TRBJ2-3; D possibly uses TRBD1 or TRBD2 (6 bases each). CDR3 coding DNA: TGTGCCAGCAGTAAAAAGGGGGGAGATACGCAGTATTTT. It specifies CASSKKGGDTQYF.